These 2 T cell receptor beta chains were all obtained from the same sample, sequenced in a study of blood T cell repertoires in COVID-19. This table comes from immunoSEQ multiplex PCR, and its TCRdb copy is limited to in-frame clones, with some not included. The sample holds about 51,000 clones, approximately 90% seen once. Sequencing used peripheral blood. The receptors originated from a man aged 45-60 years with acute or convalescent COVID-19.

The gene calls are TRBV9 and TRBJ1-4, with TRBD1 matching over 10 bases. CDR1 SGDLS and CDR2 YYNGEE come from the germline V gene. The V gene end was trimmed by 7 bases and the J gene end by 8 bases; junction bases not matched to a gene: 11. The CDR3 has 15 residues. The CDR3 region has the DNA TGTGCCAGCGGATCTCCGGGACAGGGGAGAGAAAAACTGTTTTTT. Residues: CASGSPGQGREKLFF.

This clone has a single count. This CDR3 reads CASRPGGGETGLRNTEAFF. The CDR3 DNA follows: TGTGCCAGCAGACCCGGCGGGGGGGAAACAGGGTTGAGGAACACTGAAGCTTTCTTT. The V call is TRBV6-4, the J call TRBJ1-1; a weak D match, TRBD1 (6 bases). V lost 6 bases and J 1 base, leaving 27 bases between the germline ends. Germline V gives CDR1 MRHNA, CDR2 SNTAGT. The length of the CDR3 is 19 residues.